Shown below are 32 T cell receptor beta chains from a single sample sequenced in a study of CD8 T cells in ankylosing spondylitis. Broader study findings: Made up of 7 to 9 highly homologous variants, a TCR beta motif appeared characteristic of ankylosing spondylitis blood.

TCRdb recomputed calls from the 5' RACE reads with MiXCR, one row per CDR3 protein. This table has a few hundred thousand distinct CDR3 sequences, 8% appearing once. These receptors are not linked to any known antigen. What was sequenced was blood, either unsorted or a sorted T cell fraction (not recorded which). Receptors originate from a male donor with ankylosing spondylitis.

V usage is TRBV30 and J usage is TRBJ1-1; no reliable D call. The CDR3 is made up of 12 amino acids. V dropped 4 bases and J dropped 5 bases, with 11 bases sitting between them. From germline, CDR1 is GTSNPN and CDR2 SVGIG (reference sequence). The CDR3 nucleotides read TGTGCCTGGAAAGGAGATTGGACTGAAGCTTTCTTT. Translation gives CAWKGDWTEAFF.

The chain employs TRBV9 and TRBJ2-3; the D is unclear. CDR3 length: 15 residues. Germline CDR1 is SGDLS and CDR2 is YYNGEE. Trimming stripped 3 bases from V and 3 bases from J, with 14 bases between. Here the CDR3 reads CASSASFVQTDTQYF. CDR3 sequence (DNA): TGTGCCAGCAGCGCGTCCTTCGTACAGACAGATACGCAGTATTTT.

The chain employs TRBV5-1 and TRBJ2-7, with TRBD1 matching over 8 bases. V shed 4 bases and J 1 base; nucleotides not matched to a gene: 10. Germline CDR1 and CDR2: SGHRS and YFSETQ. There are 16 residues in the CDR3. The CDR3 DNA reads as TGCGCCAGCAGCCCCGGACAGGGTGGAGCTTCCTACGAGCAGTACTTC. Its translation is CASSPGQGGASYEQYF.

On this clonotype: Since a much larger clone is just one base distant, this may be a read error. The chain combines TRBV3-1 with TRBJ2-1; 9 bases line up with TRBD2. The length of the CDR3 is 16 residues. The ends lost 6 bases at V and 5 bases at J; junction bases unmatched: 11. CDR1 LGHDT and CDR2 YNNKEL come from the germline V gene (reference sequence). The CDR3 region has the DNA TGTGCCAGCAGACCCCACGGGACTAGCAGGAACAATGAGCAGTTCTTC. This gives the protein CASRPHGTSRNNEQFF.

This clonotype was seen only a few times. The J gene is TRBJ2-5, the V gene TRBV7-2, with a weak D call TRBD1 (6 bases). Germline CDR1 reads SGHTA; CDR2 reads FQGNSA. The CDR3 covers 15 residues. V lost 2 bases, J lost 3 bases, and 13 bases lay in between. CDR3 sequence reads: CASSLQGSFEETQYF. CDR3 nucleotides: TGTGCCAGCAGCTTACAGGGGTCATTTGAAGAGACCCAGTACTTC.

This clonotype has more than one count but fewer than ten. The CDR3 reads CSVEEPGTALFSGVLTF. CDR3 in DNA: TGCAGCGTTGAAGAACCCGGGACAGCACTTTTTTCCGGCGTCCTGACTTTC. The J gene is TRBJ2-6, the V gene TRBV29-1; the match to TRBD1 covers 7 bases. This CDR3 is built from 17 residues. The junction had 17 bases not matched to a gene; V was cut back by 0 bases and J by 12 bases. Germline CDR1 SQVTM, CDR2 ANQGSEA.

The chain combines TRBV5-1 with TRBJ2-7, with D perhaps TRBD2 (6 bases). The CDR3 has 14 amino acids. V was pared by 1 base and J by 3 bases, with 11 bases between. Germline-derived CDR1 and CDR2 are SGHRS and YFSETQ. Written as DNA, the CDR3 is TGCGCCAGCAGCTTGAGCGGGTGGTACTACGAGCAGTACTTC. Translating gives CASSLSGWYYEQYF.

The chain employs TRBV12-3 or TRBV12-4 and TRBJ2-1; D gene unclear. Trimming removed 6 bases at V and 8 bases at J, with 11 bases between. The CDR3 contains 12 residues. CDR3 sequence: CASSDGYDEQFF. For the CDR3, the DNA is TGTGCCAGCAGCGACGGTTACGATGAGCAGTTCTTC.

The chain uses TRBV28 and TRBJ1-1, with D possibly TRBD1 on 5 matching bases. Trimming took off 4 bases at V and 11 bases at J, with 17 bases between the two ends. CDR1 is MDHEN and CDR2 is SYDVKM in the germline V gene. The CDR3 sequence is 13 residues long. The CDR3 coding sequence is TGTGCCAGCAGTTGGGACCCTTCAGTTGGGGCTTTCTTT. Translated: CASSWDPSVGAFF.

This clonotype was counted only a few times. CDR3 coding DNA: TGTGCCAGCAGCCAATTTGGGGGGGCTGGCAACGAGCAGTACTTC. It codes for CASSQFGGAGNEQYF. The chain carries TRBV16 and TRBJ2-7; a weak D match, TRBD2 (7 bases). Trimming shortened V by 1 base and J by 5 bases, and 15 bases separated the two germline ends. This CDR3 has 15 amino acids. Per the germline V gene, CDR1 is KGHSY and CDR2 is FQNENV.

This clonotype was counted a few times. The rearrangement joins TRBV18 to TRBJ2-7; the D is unclear. The germline gives CDR1 KGHSH, CDR2 LQKENI. V was pared by 3 bases and J by 2 bases, with 20 bases between. The CDR3 covers 17 residues. In DNA form, the CDR3 reads TGTGCCAGCTCACCCACCCTCTCAGCTGCGCGGACCTACGAGCAGTACTTC. Translating it yields CASSPTLSAARTYEQYF. The variable domain in full, completed from reference TRBV18 and TRBJ2-7, reads NAGVMQNPRHLVRRRGQEARLRCSPMKGHSHVYWYRQLPEEGLKFMVYLQKENIIDESGMPKERFSAEFPKEGPSILRIQQVVRGDSAAYFCASSPTLSAARTYEQYFGPGTRLTVT.

This chain links TRBV12-3 or TRBV12-4 with TRBJ1-5; unclear D gene. The CDR3 is 13 amino acids. Trimming removed 5 bases from V and 2 bases from J, with 7 bases in between. The DNA of the CDR3 is TGTGCCAGCAGTGGTGCGGGCAATCAGCCCCAGCATTTT. Translating gives CASSGAGNQPQHF.

In this sample, this clonotype turned up a few times. This chain joins TRBV10-2 and TRBJ1-1; D gene ambiguous. The length of the CDR3 is 11 residues. Germline lookup yields CDR1 WSHSY and CDR2 SAAADI. V was shortened by 3 bases and J by 7 bases, with 6 bases between the two germline ends. As DNA, the CDR3 is TGCGCCAGCAGTGACCTTTATGAAGCTTTCTTT. This translates into CASSDLYEAFF.

This clonotype has a handful of counts. The chain is built from TRBV24-1 and TRBJ2-3, with 8 bases fitting TRBD2. The CDR3 runs to 15 residues. Germline values: CDR1 KGHDR, CDR2 SFDVKD. V shed 9 bases and J 1 base; nucleotides not matched to a gene: 8. CDR3 in amino acids: CATSGRGGRTDTQYF. CDR3 DNA: TGTGCCACCTCCGGACGGGGGGGTCGCACAGATACGCAGTATTTT.

The chain carries TRBV7-2 and TRBJ2-3; possible D gene TRBD2, 6 bases. The V end was cut by 2 bases, the J end by 4 bases, with 16 bases between. Germline-derived CDR1 and CDR2 are SGHTA and FQGNSA. This CDR3 spans 16 amino acids. CDR3 sequence reads: CASSLMGGIAADTQYF. The CDR3 region has the DNA TGTGCCAGCAGCTTAATGGGCGGGATTGCGGCAGATACGCAGTATTTT.

This clonotype was seen a few times. This rearrangement joins TRBV5-5 to TRBJ2-4, with D possibly TRBD2 on 5 matching bases. This CDR3 is 16 amino acids long. The V end lost 4 bases, the J end lost 1 base, and 15 bases lay between the germline ends. The germline V gene has CDR1 SGHKS and CDR2 YYEKEE (reference sequence). The CDR3 protein is CASSPRSEVAKNIQYF. Here the CDR3 DNA reads TGTGCCAGCAGCCCACGCTCGGAGGTCGCCAAAAACATTCAGTACTTC. Full variable domain (outside the CDR3, taken from reference TRBV5-5 and TRBJ2-4): DAGVTQSPTHLIKTRGQQVTLRCSPISGHKSVSWYQQVLGQGPQFIFQYYEKEERGRGNFPDRFSARQFPNYSSELNVNALLLGDSALYLCASSPRSEVAKNIQYFGAGTRLSVL.

This clonotype was observed a handful of times. The V and J genes are TRBV20-1 and TRBJ2-3, with a tentative D call TRBD2 (5 bases). The CDR3 covers 12 residues. Trimming pared 3 bases from V and 6 bases from J, leaving 10 bases between. Germline CDR1 reads DFQATT; CDR2 reads SNEGSKA (reference sequence). The CDR3 region is CSASPGMDTQYF. For the CDR3, the DNA is TGCAGTGCTAGCCCGGGGATGGATACGCAGTATTTT.

This clonotype was observed a handful of times. This chain uses TRBV7-9 with TRBJ2-7, with 11 bases matching TRBD2. After removal of 1 base from V and 2 bases from J, the junction contained 1 base not matched to a gene. CDR3 length: 15 residues. From germline, CDR1 is SEHNR and CDR2 FQNEAQ (reference sequence). The DNA for the CDR3 is TGTGCCAGCAGCTTAGTTAGCGGGAGGGCCTACGAGCAGTACTTC. Protein sequence: CASSLVSGRAYEQYF.

V usage is TRBV20-1 and J usage is TRBJ2-5; D remains ambiguous. CDR1 DFQATT and CDR2 SNEGSKA come from the germline V gene (reference sequence). The CDR3 spans 16 residues. V was trimmed by 0 bases and J by 2 bases, leaving 16 bases between them. In DNA form, the CDR3 reads TGCAGTGCTAGAGATTATTCCCCTACACTACAAGAGACCCAGTACTTC. Translated: CSARDYSPTLQETQYF.

The rearrangement uses TRBV25-1 and TRBJ1-1, with a weak D call TRBD1 (5 bases). V gave up 4 bases and J gave up 10 bases, with 16 bases separating them. The CDR3 extends over 13 amino acids. Per germline, CDR1 MGHDK and CDR2 SYGVNS. The DNA of the CDR3 is TGTGCCAGCAGTGCCGACAGCTCCCAGGGAGCTTTCTTT. It codes for CASSADSSQGAFF.

The V gene is TRBV19, the J gene TRBJ1-1, with D possibly TRBD1 on 6 matching bases. V lost 7 bases and J 3 bases, leaving 18 bases between the germline ends. The CDR3 is 15 amino acids. From germline, CDR1 is LNHDA and CDR2 SQIVND (reference sequence). CDR3 protein: CASMGGRFVDTEAFF. CDR3 in DNA: TGTGCCAGTATGGGGGGCCGCTTCGTGGACACTGAAGCTTTCTTT.

This clonotype showed up many times. This chain joins TRBV29-1 and TRBJ2-3; D may be TRBD1 (6 bases). The germline gives CDR1 SQVTM, CDR2 ANQGSEA. The CDR3 is 14 residues long. The germline V and J ends were trimmed by 1 base and 4 bases, with 12 bases remaining between them. CDR3 in amino acids: CSVEGRGGADTQYF. CDR3 in DNA: TGCAGCGTTGAAGGCAGGGGTGGCGCAGATACGCAGTATTTT.

The chain uses TRBV5-1 and TRBJ2-1, with D possibly TRBD1 on 7 matching bases. The CDR3 contains 14 residues. Germline CDR1 reads SGHRS; CDR2 reads YFSETQ. With 3 bases removed from V and 11 bases from J, the gap between germline ends came to 18 bases. The CDR3 region is CASSSSGGSPQQFF. CDR3 nucleotide sequence: TGCGCCAGCAGCTCCTCAGGGGGGTCACCTCAGCAGTTCTTC.

This clonotype was seen many times. The V and J genes are TRBV28 and TRBJ2-7; a possible D gene is TRBD2 (5 bases). V was pared by 8 bases and J by 2 bases, with 13 bases between. The CDR3 sequence is 13 residues long. Germline loops: CDR1 MDHEN, CDR2 SYDVKM. The CDR3 spells CASEKETTYEQYF. CDR3 nucleotide sequence: TGTGCCAGCGAAAAGGAGACTACCTACGAGCAGTACTTC.

This clonotype was found many times. V gene TRBV12-3 or TRBV12-4 combines with J gene TRBJ2-1; TRBD2 agrees at 12 bases. This CDR3 has 16 amino acids. With 7 bases clipped from V and 3 bases from J, the junction kept 7 bases outside the gene matches. DNA for the CDR3: TGTGCCAGCACCCTACCGGGACTAGCGGGCTACAATGAGCAGTTCTTC. Translation gives CASTLPGLAGYNEQFF.

This chain uses TRBV7-3 with TRBJ1-1, with D perhaps matching TRBD1 (5 bases). This CDR3 is 13 amino acids long. Germline-derived CDR1 and CDR2 are SGHTA and FQGTGA. V lost 5 bases, J lost 0 bases, and 7 bases lay in between. The CDR3 sequence is CASSRQLNTEAFF. DNA for the CDR3: TGTGCCAGCAGCCGACAGTTGAACACTGAAGCTTTCTTT.

This chain joins TRBV30 and TRBJ1-3; possibly TRBD1 for D (5 bases). Germline V lookup: CDR1 GTSNPN, CDR2 SVGIG (reference sequence). V shed 3 bases and J shed 0 bases, with 9 bases lying between them. The CDR3 has 14 amino acids. In DNA, the CDR3 is TGTGCCTGGAGCGAGGGGTCCTCTGGAAACACCATATATTTT. Residues: CAWSEGSSGNTIYF.

This clonotype was observed many times. The chain carries TRBV4-1 and TRBJ2-2; D is undetermined. CDR3 length: 13 amino acids. The ends were cut back, 1 base at V and 8 bases at J, with 8 bases in the middle. CDR1 MGHRA and CDR2 YSYEKL come from the germline V gene. The CDR3 sequence: CASSQVTGGELFF. CDR3 bases: TGCGCCAGCAGCCAAGTAACCGGGGGGGAGCTGTTTTTT.

The rearrangement links TRBV7-3 to TRBJ2-5; 11 bases line up with TRBD2. The CDR3 length is 19 residues. The J segment lost 5 bases and the V segment lost 5 bases, leaving 19 bases of the junction unmatched. The germline V gene has CDR1 SGHTA and CDR2 FQGTGA. This CDR3 is CASSARPGLAVPVRETQYF. The CDR3 DNA sequence: TGTGCCAGCAGCGCCCGACCGGGACTAGCGGTTCCAGTGAGGGAGACCCAGTACTTC.

The table lists this clonotype with a few counts. The chain employs TRBV4-3 and TRBJ1-2; D remains ambiguous. Trimming left V 5 bases short and J 4 bases short, with 14 bases between. CDR1 is LGHNA, CDR2 YSLEER, per germline. The CDR3 length is 14 residues. CDR3 in amino acids: CASSNSPGPYGYTF. The CDR3 nucleotides read TGCGCCAGCAGCAACTCCCCGGGCCCCTATGGCTACACCTTC.

This clonotype was counted only a few times. The chain links TRBV6-2 or TRBV6-3 to TRBJ1-1; 7 bases match TRBD1. Germline trimming cut 1 base from V and 2 bases from J; bases unmatched to any gene: 7. The germline CDR1 and CDR2 sequences are MNHEY and SVGEGT. The CDR3 covers 16 residues. CDR3 bases: TGTGCCAGCAGTTACTTGTGGGGACAGACAAACACTGAAGCTTTCTTT. Amino acids: CASSYLWGQTNTEAFF.

The genes are TRBV27 and TRBJ2-2; the D gene is possibly TRBD2 (6 bases). Germline V gives CDR1 MNHEY, CDR2 SMNVEV (reference sequence). The CDR3 sequence is 15 residues long. V shed 3 bases and J shed 2 bases, with 10 bases lying between them. In nucleotides, the CDR3 is TGTGCCAGCAGTTTGTTAGCGGTAAACACCGGGGAGCTGTTTTTT. It codes for CASSLLAVNTGELFF.